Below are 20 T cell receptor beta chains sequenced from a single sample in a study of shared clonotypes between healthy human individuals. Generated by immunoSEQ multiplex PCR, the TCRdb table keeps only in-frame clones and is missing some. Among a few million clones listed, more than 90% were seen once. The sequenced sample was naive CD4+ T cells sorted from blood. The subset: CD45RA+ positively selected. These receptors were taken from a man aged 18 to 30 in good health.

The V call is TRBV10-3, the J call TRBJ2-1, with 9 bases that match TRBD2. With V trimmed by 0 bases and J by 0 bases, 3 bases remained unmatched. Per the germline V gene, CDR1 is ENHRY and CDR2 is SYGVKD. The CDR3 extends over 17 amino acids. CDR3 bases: TGTGCCATCAGTGAGTCGGGGACTAGCAGCTCCTACAATGAGCAGTTCTTC. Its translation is CAISESGTSSSYNEQFF.

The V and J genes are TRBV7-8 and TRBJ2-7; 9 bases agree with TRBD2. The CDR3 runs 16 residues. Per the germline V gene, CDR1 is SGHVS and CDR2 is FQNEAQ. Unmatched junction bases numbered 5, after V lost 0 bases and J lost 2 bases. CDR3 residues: CASSLAGLAGTYEQYF. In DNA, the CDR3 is TGTGCCAGCAGCTTAGCGGGGCTAGCGGGGACCTACGAGCAGTACTTC. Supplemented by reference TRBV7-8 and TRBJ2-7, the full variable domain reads GAGVSQSPRYKVAKRGQDVALRCDPISGHVSLFWYQQALGQGPEFLTYFQNEAQLDKSGLPSDRFFAERPEGSVSTLKIQRTQQEDSAVYLCASSLAGLAGTYEQYFGPGTRLTVT.

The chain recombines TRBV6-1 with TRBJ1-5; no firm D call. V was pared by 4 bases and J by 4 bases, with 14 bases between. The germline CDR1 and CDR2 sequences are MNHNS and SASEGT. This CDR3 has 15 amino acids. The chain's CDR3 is CASSVALAPNQPQHF. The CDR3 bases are TGTGCCAGCAGTGTTGCTCTGGCACCAAATCAGCCCCAGCATTTT.

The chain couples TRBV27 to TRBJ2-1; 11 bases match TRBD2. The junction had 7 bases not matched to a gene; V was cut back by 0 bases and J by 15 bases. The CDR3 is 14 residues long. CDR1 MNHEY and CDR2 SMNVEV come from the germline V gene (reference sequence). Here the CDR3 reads CASSLSHPTSGGFF. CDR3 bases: TGTGCCAGCAGTTTATCCCACCCTACTAGCGGGGGGTTCTTC.

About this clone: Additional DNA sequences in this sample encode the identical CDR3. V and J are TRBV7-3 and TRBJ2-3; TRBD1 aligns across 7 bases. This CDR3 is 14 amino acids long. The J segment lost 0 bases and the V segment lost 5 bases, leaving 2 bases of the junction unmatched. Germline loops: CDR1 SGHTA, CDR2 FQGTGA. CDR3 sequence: CASSLQGSTDTQYF. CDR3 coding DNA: TGTGCCAGCAGCCTACAGGGGAGCACAGATACGCAGTATTTT.

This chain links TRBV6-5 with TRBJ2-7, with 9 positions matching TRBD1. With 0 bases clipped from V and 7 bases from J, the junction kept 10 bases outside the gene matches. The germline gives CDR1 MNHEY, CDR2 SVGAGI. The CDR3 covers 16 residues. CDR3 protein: CASSYSMGTGSGEQYF. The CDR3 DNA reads TGTGCCAGCAGTTACTCGATGGGGACAGGGTCGGGGGAGCAGTACTTC.

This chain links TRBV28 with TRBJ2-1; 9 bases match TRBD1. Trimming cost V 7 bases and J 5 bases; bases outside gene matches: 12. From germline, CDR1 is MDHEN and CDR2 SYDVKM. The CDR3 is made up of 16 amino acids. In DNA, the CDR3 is TGTGCCAGCACTCTTAGGAGACAGGGGGTCCACAATGAGCAGTTCTTC. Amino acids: CASTLRRQGVHNEQFF.

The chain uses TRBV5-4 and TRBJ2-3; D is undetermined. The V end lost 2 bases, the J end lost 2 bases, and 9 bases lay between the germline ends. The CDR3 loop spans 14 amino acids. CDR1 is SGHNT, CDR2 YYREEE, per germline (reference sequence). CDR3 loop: CASSFSWSTDTQYF. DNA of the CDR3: TGTGCCAGCAGCTTTTCGTGGTCCACAGATACGCAGTATTTT.

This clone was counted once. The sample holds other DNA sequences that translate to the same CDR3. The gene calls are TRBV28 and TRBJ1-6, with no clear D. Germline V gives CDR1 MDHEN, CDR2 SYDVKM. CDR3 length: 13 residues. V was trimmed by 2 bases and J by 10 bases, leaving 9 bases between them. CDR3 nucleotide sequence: TGTGCCAGCAGTTTAGGAGGGAACTCACCCCTCCACTTT. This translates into CASSLGGNSPLHF. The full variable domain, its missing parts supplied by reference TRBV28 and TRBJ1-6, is DVKVTQSSRYLVKRTGEKVFLECVQDMDHENMFWYRQDPGLGLRLIYFSYDVKMKEKGDIPEGYSVSREKKERFSLILESASTNQTSMYLCASSLGGNSPLHFGNGTRLTVT.

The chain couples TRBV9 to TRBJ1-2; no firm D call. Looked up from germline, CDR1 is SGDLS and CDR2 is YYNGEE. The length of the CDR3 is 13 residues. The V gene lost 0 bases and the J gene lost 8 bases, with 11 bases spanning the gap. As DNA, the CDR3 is TGTGCCAGCAGCGTAGATGAGGGTTTGGGCTACACCTTC. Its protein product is CASSVDEGLGYTF.

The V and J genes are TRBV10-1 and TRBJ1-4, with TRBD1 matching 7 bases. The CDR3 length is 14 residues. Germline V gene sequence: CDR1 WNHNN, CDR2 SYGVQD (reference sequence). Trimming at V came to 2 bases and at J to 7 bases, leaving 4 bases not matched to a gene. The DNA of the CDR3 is TGCGCCAGCAGTGAGGGGACAGCCGGTGAAAAACTGTTTTTT. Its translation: CASSEGTAGEKLFF.

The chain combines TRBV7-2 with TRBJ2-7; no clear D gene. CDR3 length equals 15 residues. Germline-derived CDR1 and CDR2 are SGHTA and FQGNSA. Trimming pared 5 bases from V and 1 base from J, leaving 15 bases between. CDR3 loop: CASSPYPGPSYEQYF. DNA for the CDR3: TGTGCCAGCAGCCCCTACCCGGGTCCTTCCTACGAGCAGTACTTC.

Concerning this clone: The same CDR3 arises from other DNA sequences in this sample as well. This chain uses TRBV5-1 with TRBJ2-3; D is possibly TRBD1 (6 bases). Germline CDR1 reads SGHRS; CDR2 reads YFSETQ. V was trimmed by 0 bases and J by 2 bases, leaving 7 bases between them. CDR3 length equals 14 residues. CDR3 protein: CASSLAGVTDTQYF. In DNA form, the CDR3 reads TGCGCCAGCAGCTTGGCAGGGGTCACAGATACGCAGTATTTT.

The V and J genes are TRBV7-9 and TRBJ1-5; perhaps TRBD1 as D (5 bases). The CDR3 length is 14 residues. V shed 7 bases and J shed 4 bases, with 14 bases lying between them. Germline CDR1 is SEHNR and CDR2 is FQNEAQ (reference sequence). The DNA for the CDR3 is TGTGCCAGCACCGGGCAGGGAATTAATCAGCCCCAGCATTTT. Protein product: CASTGQGINQPQHF.

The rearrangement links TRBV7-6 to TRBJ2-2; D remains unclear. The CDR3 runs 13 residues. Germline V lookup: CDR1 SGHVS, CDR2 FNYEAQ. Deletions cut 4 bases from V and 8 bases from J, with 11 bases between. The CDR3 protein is CASSSGSMGELFF. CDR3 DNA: TGTGCCAGCAGCTCCGGGTCTATGGGGGAGCTGTTTTTT.

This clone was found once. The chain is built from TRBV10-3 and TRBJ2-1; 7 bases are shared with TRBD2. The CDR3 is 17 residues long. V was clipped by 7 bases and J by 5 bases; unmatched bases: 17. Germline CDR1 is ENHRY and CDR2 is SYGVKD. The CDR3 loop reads CAIKKTTGLAENNEQFF. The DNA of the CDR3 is TGTGCCATCAAGAAAACCACGGGGCTAGCGGAGAACAATGAGCAGTTCTTC.

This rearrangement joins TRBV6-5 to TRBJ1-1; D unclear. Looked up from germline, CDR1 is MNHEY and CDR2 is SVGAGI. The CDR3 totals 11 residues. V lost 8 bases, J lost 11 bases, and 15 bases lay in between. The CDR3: CASADVVGAFF. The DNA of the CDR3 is TGTGCCAGCGCCGACGTTGTGGGGGCTTTCTTT.

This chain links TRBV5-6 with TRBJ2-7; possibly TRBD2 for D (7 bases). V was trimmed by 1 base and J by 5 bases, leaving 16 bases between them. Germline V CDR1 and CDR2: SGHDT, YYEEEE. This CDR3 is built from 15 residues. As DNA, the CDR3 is TGTGCCAGCAGCTTGTTCGGGGGGCCCCTGGACGAGCAGTACTTC. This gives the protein CASSLFGGPLDEQYF.

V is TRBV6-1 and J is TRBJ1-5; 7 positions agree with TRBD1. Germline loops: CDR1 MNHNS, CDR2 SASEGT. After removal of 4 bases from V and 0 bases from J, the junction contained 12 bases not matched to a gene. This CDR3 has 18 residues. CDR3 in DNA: TGTGCCAGCAGTGTCCGAAGCACAGGGGTACATAGCAATCAGCCCCAGCATTTT. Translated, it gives CASSVRSTGVHSNQPQHF.

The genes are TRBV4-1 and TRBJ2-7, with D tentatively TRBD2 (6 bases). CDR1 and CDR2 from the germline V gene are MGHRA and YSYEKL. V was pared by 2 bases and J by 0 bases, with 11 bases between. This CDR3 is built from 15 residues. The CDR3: CASSQPLEGSYEQYF. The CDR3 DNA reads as TGCGCCAGCAGCCAACCACTGGAGGGCTCCTACGAGCAGTACTTC.